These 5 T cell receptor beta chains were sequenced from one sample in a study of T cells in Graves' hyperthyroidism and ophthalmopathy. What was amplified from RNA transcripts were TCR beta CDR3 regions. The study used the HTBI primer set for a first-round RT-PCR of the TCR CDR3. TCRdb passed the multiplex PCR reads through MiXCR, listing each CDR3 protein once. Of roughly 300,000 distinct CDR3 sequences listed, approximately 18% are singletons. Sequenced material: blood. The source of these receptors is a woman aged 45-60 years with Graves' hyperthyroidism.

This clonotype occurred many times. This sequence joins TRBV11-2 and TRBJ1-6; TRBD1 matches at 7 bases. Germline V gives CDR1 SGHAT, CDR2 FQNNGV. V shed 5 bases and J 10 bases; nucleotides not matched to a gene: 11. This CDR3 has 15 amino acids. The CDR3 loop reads CASSATTGSRSPLHF. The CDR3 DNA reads TGTGCCAGCAGCGCTACGACAGGGTCACGGTCACCCCTCCACTTT.

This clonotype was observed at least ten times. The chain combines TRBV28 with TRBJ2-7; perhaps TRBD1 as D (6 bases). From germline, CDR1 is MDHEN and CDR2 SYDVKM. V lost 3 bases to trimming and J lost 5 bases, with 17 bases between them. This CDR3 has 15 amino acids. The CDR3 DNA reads TGTGCCAGCAGTTTGGCGGTGGCAGGGGCTAACGAGCAGTACTTC. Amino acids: CASSLAVAGANEQYF.

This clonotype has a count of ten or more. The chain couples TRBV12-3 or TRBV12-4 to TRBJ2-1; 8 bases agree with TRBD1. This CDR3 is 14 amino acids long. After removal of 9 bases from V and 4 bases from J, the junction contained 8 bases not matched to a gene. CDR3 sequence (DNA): TGTGCCAGTAGTACCGGGACAGGTTACAATGAGCAGTTCTTC. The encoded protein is CASSTGTGYNEQFF.

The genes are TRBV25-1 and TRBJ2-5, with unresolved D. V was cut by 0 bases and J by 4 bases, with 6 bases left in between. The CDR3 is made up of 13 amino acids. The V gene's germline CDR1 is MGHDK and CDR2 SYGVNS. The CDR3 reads CASSEYGRETQYF. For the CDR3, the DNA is TGTGCCAGCAGTGAATACGGAAGAGAGACCCAGTACTTC.

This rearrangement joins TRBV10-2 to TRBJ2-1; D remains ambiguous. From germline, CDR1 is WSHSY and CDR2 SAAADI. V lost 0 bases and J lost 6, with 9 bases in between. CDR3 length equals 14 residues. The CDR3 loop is CASSESAPLNEQFF. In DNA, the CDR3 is TGCGCCAGCAGTGAGTCGGCACCCCTCAATGAGCAGTTCTTC.